This TCR beta chain was profiled in a study of T-cell memory formation after mild COVID-19. Study findings and constraints: Clones that got smaller from day 15 to 85 had even CD4/CD8, while clones growing later tipped toward CD4+. The finding that pre-infection memory included some responding clones suggested that cross-reactive memory joined. Most CD4+ clones that shrank were in CM and EM, while CD8+ ones turned up in EMRA.

5'RACE with constant-segment primers built TCRalpha and TCRbeta cDNA libraries with UMIs. TCRdb fed the 5' RACE reads into MiXCR, producing one record per CDR3 protein. The table records about 350,000 distinct CDR3 sequences, 12% to 15% of them present only once. This CDR3 has 16 residues. V was cut by 0 bases and J by 4 bases, with 14 bases left in between. Germline V gives CDR1 MGHRA, CDR2 YSYEKL. This clonotype was observed a handful of times. Its target is not known. The chain is built from TRBV4-1 and TRBJ2-3, with D uncertain. This clonotype was obtained from a man younger than 35 who had mild COVID-19 (a few samples of this study predate the infection). Cell type and time point are not known. The sample was PBMCs or a T cell subset sorted from them (not recorded which). CDR3 DNA sequence: TGCGCCAGCAGCCAAGAAAGCCCCCTGGCCCCAGATACGCAGTATTTT. The encoded protein is CASSQESPLAPDTQYF.